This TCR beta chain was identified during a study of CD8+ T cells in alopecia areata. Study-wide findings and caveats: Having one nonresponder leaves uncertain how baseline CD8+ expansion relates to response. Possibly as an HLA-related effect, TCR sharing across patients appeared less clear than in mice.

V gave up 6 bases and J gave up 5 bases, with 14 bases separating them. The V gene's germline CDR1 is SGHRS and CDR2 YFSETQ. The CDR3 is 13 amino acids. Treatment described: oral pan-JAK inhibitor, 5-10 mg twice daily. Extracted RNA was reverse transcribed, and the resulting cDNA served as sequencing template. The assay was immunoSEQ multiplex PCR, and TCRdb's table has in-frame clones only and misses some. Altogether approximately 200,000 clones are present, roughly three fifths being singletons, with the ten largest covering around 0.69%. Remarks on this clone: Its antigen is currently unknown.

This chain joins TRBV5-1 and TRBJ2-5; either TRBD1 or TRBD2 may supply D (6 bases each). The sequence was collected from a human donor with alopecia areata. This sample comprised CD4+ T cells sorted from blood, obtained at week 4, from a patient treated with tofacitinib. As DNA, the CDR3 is TGCGCCAGCAAACTCAGGGGAGGCGAGACCCAGTACTTC. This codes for CASKLRGGETQYF.